The 21 T cell receptor beta chains in this list originate from one sample, sequenced in a study of blood T cell repertoires in COVID-19. Assay used: immunoSEQ multiplex PCR; TCRdb lists only in-frame clones, some missing. The sample holds about 220,000 clones; over 75% are singletons and the top ten take approximately 3.6%. The sample was PBMCs or T cells enriched from blood (not recorded which). All receptors come from a woman aged 60-75 years who had recovered from COVID-19.

A word on this clone: Other DNA sequences of this sample code for an identical CDR3. The rearrangement joins TRBV27 to TRBJ1-1, with 7 bases matching TRBD1. There are 14 residues in the CDR3. Germline V gene lookup returns CDR1 MNHEY and CDR2 SMNVEV (reference sequence). Losses at the gene ends were 6 bases for V and 0 bases for J; bases not matched to a gene: 4. CDR3 DNA sequence: TGTGCCAGCAGCTTAGACAGGGTGAACACTGAAGCTTTCTTT. The encoded protein is CASSLDRVNTEAFF.

Here the CDR3 reads CASSLKIAGGNEQFF. CDR3 bases: TGTGCCAGCAGCTTGAAGATAGCGGGAGGTAATGAGCAGTTCTTC. This chain links TRBV5-6 with TRBJ2-1, with 10 bases aligning to TRBD2. CDR1 is SGHDT, CDR2 YYEEEE, per germline. V was clipped by 1 base and J by 7 bases; unmatched bases: 5. This CDR3 contains 15 residues.

The J gene is TRBJ2-3, the V gene TRBV5-6; tentatively, D is TRBD2 (5 bases). The V end was cut by 3 bases, the J end by 2 bases, with 10 bases between. Germline values: CDR1 SGHDT, CDR2 YYEEEE. The CDR3 runs 14 residues. The CDR3 is CASSSGLDTDTQYF. The CDR3 DNA reads as TGTGCCAGCAGCTCCGGACTTGACACAGATACGCAGTATTTT.

This clone came up a few times. V gene TRBV24-1 combines with J gene TRBJ2-1; D is possibly TRBD2 (5 bases). Trimming removed 8 bases at V and 4 bases at J, with 8 bases between. Germline V gene lookup returns CDR1 KGHDR and CDR2 SFDVKD. The CDR3 consists of 12 residues. CDR3: CATTSRYNEQFF. For the CDR3, the DNA is TGTGCCACCACTAGCAGGTACAATGAGCAGTTCTTC.

J is TRBJ2-1 and V is TRBV3-1 (or the pseudogene TRBV3-2), with TRBD1 as a possible D gene (6 bases). CDR3 length equals 15 residues. V was clipped by 1 base and J by 6 bases, with 13 bases between them. Germline values: CDR1 LGHDT, CDR2 YNNKEL (reference sequence). The CDR3 region is CASSQGAGVSNEQFF. In DNA form, the CDR3 reads TGTGCCAGCAGCCAAGGTGCAGGGGTCAGCAATGAGCAGTTCTTC.

This chain links TRBV9 with TRBJ1-5; TRBD1 might be the D (6 bases). CDR1 SGDLS and CDR2 YYNGEE come from the germline V gene. The CDR3 runs 16 residues. The V end lost 0 bases, the J end lost 5 bases, and 15 bases lay between the germline ends. CDR3 in DNA: TGTGCCAGCAGCGTAGGAATAGACAGGTACGATCAGCCCCAGCATTTT. It encodes CASSVGIDRYDQPQHF.

V usage is TRBV7-2 and J usage is TRBJ1-2; 9 bases match TRBD1. This CDR3 region has 14 residues. Germline CDR1 and CDR2: SGHTA and FQGNSA. V shed 4 bases and J 8 bases; nucleotides not matched to a gene: 8. CDR3 sequence (DNA): TGTGCCAGCAGCTCCGTCGGGACAGGGTCCGGCTACACCTTC. This codes for CASSSVGTGSGYTF.

CDR3 bases: TGCGCCAGCAGCCAAGAAGGAACTAGCGGGGGGGACACAGATACGCAGTATTTT. Residues: CASSQEGTSGGDTDTQYF. The chain links TRBV4-3 to TRBJ2-3; 13 positions match TRBD2. CDR1 LGHNA and CDR2 YSLEER come from the germline V gene. The length of the CDR3 is 18 residues. With V trimmed by 0 bases and J by 2 bases, 5 bases remained unmatched.

The rearrangement links TRBV5-6 to TRBJ2-3; D gene uncertain. Per the germline V gene, CDR1 is SGHDT and CDR2 is YYEEEE. Trimming left V 0 bases short and J 3 bases short, with 5 bases between. The CDR3 spans 13 residues. The CDR3 region is CASSLAGTDTQYF. For the CDR3, the DNA is TGTGCCAGCAGCTTGGCCGGGACAGATACGCAGTATTTT.

A few counts support this clone. The J gene is TRBJ2-4, the V gene TRBV6-5, with 10 bases that match TRBD2. CDR3 length equals 15 residues. Losses at the gene ends were 6 bases for V and 8 bases for J; bases not matched to a gene: 10. Germline assignment: CDR1 MNHEY and CDR2 SVGAGI. CDR3 in amino acids: CASRGLAGGQDIQYF. The CDR3 DNA is TGTGCCAGCAGGGGATTAGCGGGGGGCCAGGACATTCAGTACTTC.

This clone was seen a few times. The chain combines TRBV5-4 with TRBJ2-7; 11 bases are a match to TRBD1. Per the germline V gene, CDR1 is SGHNT and CDR2 is YYREEE (reference sequence). This CDR3 comprises 13 residues. The junction had 5 bases not matched to a gene; V was cut back by 7 bases and J by 5 bases. The DNA of the CDR3 is TGTGCCAGCGGTCGGACAGGGGGCAACGAGCAGTACTTC. Translated, it gives CASGRTGGNEQYF.

The chain links TRBV6-5 to TRBJ1-2; 10 bases match TRBD1. J gave up 2 bases and V 0 bases, and 0 bases lay outside the gene matches. Germline-derived CDR1 and CDR2 are MNHEY and SVGAGI. The CDR3 consists of 15 residues. CDR3 DNA: TGTGCCAGCAGTTACTCGGGACAGGGGAACTATGGCTACACCTTC. This translates into CASSYSGQGNYGYTF.

The chain uses TRBV5-1 and TRBJ2-7; no reliable D call. This CDR3 has 14 residues. Germline assignment: CDR1 SGHRS and CDR2 YFSETQ. The V and J ends lost 1 base and 3 bases respectively, with 11 bases between them. CDR3 sequence (DNA): TGCGCCAGCAGCTTGAGGCAGGAAGGCTACGAGCAGTACTTC. It specifies CASSLRQEGYEQYF.

V usage is TRBV29-1 and J usage is TRBJ2-7; perhaps TRBD2 as D (6 bases). V was clipped by 8 bases and J by 1 base, with 21 bases between them. Germline values: CDR1 SQVTM, CDR2 ANQGSEA. The CDR3 sequence is 15 residues long. CDR3 protein: CSRLSNGTGSYEQYF. In DNA, the CDR3 is TGCAGCAGGTTGAGTAACGGGACTGGTTCCTACGAGCAGTACTTC.

V gene TRBV7-9 combines with J gene TRBJ1-4; D possibly corresponds to TRBD1 (6 bases). Trimming took off 5 bases at V and 6 bases at J, with 16 bases between the two ends. The germline V gene encodes CDR1 SEHNR and CDR2 FQNEAQ (reference sequence). The CDR3 contains 15 residues. CDR3: CASSAPGGVYEKLFF. In DNA, the CDR3 is TGTGCCAGCAGCGCACCGGGGGGCGTTTATGAAAAACTGTTTTTT.

This clone was found a few times. The rearrangement joins TRBV7-8 to TRBJ1-6; D unclear. The V gene lost 5 bases and the J gene lost 3 bases, with 8 bases spanning the gap. Germline-derived CDR1 and CDR2 are SGHVS and FQNEAQ. The CDR3 contains 14 residues. The CDR3 region is CASSIGSYNSPLHF. In nucleotides, the CDR3 is TGTGCCAGCAGCATAGGGAGCTATAATTCACCCCTCCACTTT.

The chain combines TRBV11-2 with TRBJ1-2, with 9 bases that match TRBD1. The germline V gene encodes CDR1 SGHAT and CDR2 FQNNGV. Trimming removed 0 bases from V and 4 bases from J; junction bases left unmatched: 9. The CDR3 length is 17 residues. The CDR3: CASSLDPSTGGIYGYTF. For the CDR3, the DNA is TGTGCCAGCAGCTTAGATCCGAGTACAGGGGGCATCTATGGCTACACCTTC. The variable domain in full, completed from reference TRBV11-2 and TRBJ1-2, reads EAGVAQSPRYKIIEKRQSVAFWCNPISGHATLYWYQQILGQGPKLLIQFQNNGVVDDSQLPKDRFSAERLKGVDSTLKIQPAKLEDSAVYLCASSLDPSTGGIYGYTFGSGTRLTVV.

The gene calls are TRBV5-3 and TRBJ2-7, with a weak D call TRBD2 (5 bases). TRBV5-3 has ORF status, its function being uncertain. V was pared by 4 bases and J by 1 base, with 24 bases between. The CDR3 is made up of 18 amino acids. The CDR3 sequence: CARSREVSNCWGSYEQYF. The CDR3 bases are TGTGCCAGAAGCCGGGAAGTATCCAACTGTTGGGGTTCCTACGAGCAGTACTTC.

This chain uses TRBV19 with TRBJ1-6; TRBD1 agrees at 7 bases. This CDR3 spans 15 amino acids. J gave up 7 bases and V 6 bases, and 9 bases lay outside the gene matches. CDR1 LNHDA and CDR2 SQIVND come from the germline V gene (reference sequence). This chain's CDR3 is CASSPNRGGNSPLHF. The CDR3 region has the DNA TGTGCCAGTAGCCCTAACAGGGGAGGCAATTCACCCCTCCACTTT.

This clone was detected ten times or more. The chain combines TRBV30 with TRBJ2-1, with 8 bases identical to TRBD2. The CDR3 sequence is 16 residues long. J lost 1 base, V lost 0 bases, and 5 bases had no gene match. The germline V gene encodes CDR1 GTSNPN and CDR2 SVGIG (reference sequence). The CDR3 DNA sequence: TGTGCCTGGAGTGTACGGGCTAGCGGGTCCTACAATGAGCAGTTCTTC. It yields the protein CAWSVRASGSYNEQFF.

The chain recombines TRBV3-1 (or the pseudogene TRBV3-2) with TRBJ1-4; 9 bases fit TRBD1. The CDR3 is 15 residues long. Trimming at V came to 3 bases and at J to 4 bases, leaving 3 bases not matched to a gene. Germline lookup yields CDR1 LGHDT and CDR2 YNNKEL (reference sequence). The CDR3 DNA reads TGTGCCAGCAGCCACCCGGGACAGGGTAATGAAAAACTGTTTTTT. The encoded protein is CASSHPGQGNEKLFF.